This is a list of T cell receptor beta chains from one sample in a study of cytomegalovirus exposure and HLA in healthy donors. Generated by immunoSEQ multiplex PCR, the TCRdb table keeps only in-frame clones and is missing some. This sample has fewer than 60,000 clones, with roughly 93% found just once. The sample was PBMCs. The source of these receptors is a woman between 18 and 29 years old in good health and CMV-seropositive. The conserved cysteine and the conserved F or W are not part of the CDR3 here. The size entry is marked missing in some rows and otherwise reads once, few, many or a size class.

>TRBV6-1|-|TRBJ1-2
ASSQTVYGYT
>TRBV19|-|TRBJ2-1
ASSGGGARNEQF
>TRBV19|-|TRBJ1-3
ASSDRSAGNTIY
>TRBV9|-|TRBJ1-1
ASSVAETAEAF
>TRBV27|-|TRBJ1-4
ASSRTGPTNEKLF
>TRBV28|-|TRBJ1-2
ASSLNPSNYGYT
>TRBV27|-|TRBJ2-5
ASSSRTGRETQY
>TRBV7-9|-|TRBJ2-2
ASSPGTGRADTGELF
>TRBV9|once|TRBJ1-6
ASSVGRATSYNSPLH
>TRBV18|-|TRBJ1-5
ASSRWGSNQPQH
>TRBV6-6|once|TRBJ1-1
ASSYRDGTEAF
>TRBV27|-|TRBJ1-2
ASFKDGTGGYLIGGYT
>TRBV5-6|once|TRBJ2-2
ASSKRTGAGTGELF
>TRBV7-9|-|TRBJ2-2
ASSPPGRTAKTGELF
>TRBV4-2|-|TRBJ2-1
ASSQRTSGSYNEQF
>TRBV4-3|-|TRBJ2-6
ASSQETGGAPGANVLT
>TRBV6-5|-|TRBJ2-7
ASSRQVAYEQY
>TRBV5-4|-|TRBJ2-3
ASRLAGGLVDTQY
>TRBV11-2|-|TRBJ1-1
ASSLGRGGTEAF
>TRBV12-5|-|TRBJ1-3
ASGLPPTPRRSGNTIY
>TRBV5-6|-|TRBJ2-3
ASSFKSAGVADTQY
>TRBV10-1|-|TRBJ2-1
ASMSNGGNEQF
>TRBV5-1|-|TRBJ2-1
ASSPAGGGMNEQF
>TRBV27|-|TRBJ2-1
ASSLFPGAAYNEQF
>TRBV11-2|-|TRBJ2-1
ASSSSVYERGYNEQF
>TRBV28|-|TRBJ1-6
ASNSRGIRSYNSPLH
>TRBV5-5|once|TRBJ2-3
ASTRLLVLMDTQY
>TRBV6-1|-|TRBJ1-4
ASSVGQGATNEKLF
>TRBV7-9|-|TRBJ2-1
ASSLAMGPPHEQF
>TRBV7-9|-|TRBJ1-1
ASSSRPQGVNTEAF
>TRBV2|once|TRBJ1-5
ASLPGQYSNQPQH
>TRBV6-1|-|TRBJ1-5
ASSDGTYDGYSNQPQH
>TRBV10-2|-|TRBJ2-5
ASSRTGGSGETQY
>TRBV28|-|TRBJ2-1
ASSRHRGRSYNEQF
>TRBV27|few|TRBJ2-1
ASSSQFRTSGAYNEQF
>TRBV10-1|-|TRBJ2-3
ASSPGLAASTDTQY
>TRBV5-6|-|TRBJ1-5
ASSLMGAQQPQH